This T cell receptor (beta chain) was sequenced during a study of shared T cell receptors in the human thymus. The table lists this clone with a count of one. The V and J ends lost 6 bases and 4 bases respectively, with 16 bases between them. There are 15 residues in the CDR3. CDR1 and CDR2 from the germline V gene are MRHNA and SNTAGT. Measured with immunoSEQ multiplex PCR; TCRdb has only the in-frame clones, and not every one. The sample lists some 400,000 clones, 95% occurring once. The chain is built from TRBV6-4 and TRBJ2-1, with a possible D match to TRBD2 (6 bases). Sequencing used thymocytes. This TCR came from a human donor. CDR3 DNA: TGTGCCAGCAGGCGGGACTGGAATGCTTACAATGAGCAGTTCTTC. It specifies CASRRDWNAYNEQFF.